The 27 T cell receptor beta chains listed next were all sequenced from one sample in a study of shared clonotypes between healthy human individuals. Here immunoSEQ multiplex PCR was the method, and the copy in TCRdb shows in-frame clones only, minus some. The data hold approximately 2,300,000 clones, with 85% to 95% observed a single time. What was sequenced was naive CD4+ T cells from PBMCs. Stated subset: CD45RA+ positively selected. These receptors were obtained from a man younger than 30 in good health. Some clones in this sample may be carry-over from other donors' samples.

The chain combines TRBV9 with TRBJ2-3; either TRBD1 or TRBD2 may fit D (6 bases each). Per germline, CDR1 SGDLS and CDR2 YYNGEE. V was trimmed by 0 bases and J by 1 base, leaving 15 bases between them. The CDR3 runs to 17 residues. Written as DNA, the CDR3 is TGTGCCAGCAGCGTAGCAGGGGCCGGGGGCGGCACAGATACGCAGTATTTT. This translates into CASSVAGAGGGTDTQYF.

The V call is TRBV14, the J call TRBJ2-1; 11 nucleotides match TRBD2. The CDR3 has 19 residues. From germline, CDR1 is SGHDN and CDR2 FVKESK. Trimming removed 0 bases from V and 0 bases from J; junction bases left unmatched: 7. The CDR3 DNA is TGTGCCAGCAGCCAAGATTTACTAGCGGGGGCCTTCTCCTACAATGAGCAGTTCTTC. It codes for CASSQDLLAGAFSYNEQFF.

The chain joins TRBV27 to TRBJ1-1; 7 bases map to TRBD1. J was trimmed by 6 bases and V by 4 bases; bases with no gene match: 8. This CDR3 comprises 14 residues. CDR1 MNHEY and CDR2 SMNVEV come from the germline V gene (reference sequence). CDR3 in amino acids: CASSYLGQASEAFF. CDR3 bases: TGTGCCAGCAGTTACTTAGGACAGGCCTCTGAAGCTTTCTTT.

The chain joins TRBV30 to TRBJ1-2; 7 bases line up with TRBD1. Per germline, CDR1 GTSNPN and CDR2 SVGIG (reference sequence). The CDR3 consists of 14 residues. With V trimmed by 0 bases and J by 6 bases, 7 bases remained unmatched. CDR3 amino acids: CAWSVGVQGNGYTF. The CDR3 nucleotides read TGTGCCTGGAGTGTTGGCGTACAGGGGAATGGCTACACCTTC.

The V and J genes are TRBV2 and TRBJ2-5, with a tentative D call TRBD2 (5 bases). The CDR3 contains 11 residues. Trimming pared 7 bases from V and 5 bases from J, leaving 8 bases between. Per germline, CDR1 SNHLY and CDR2 FYNNEI. The CDR3 is CASTTGETQYF. CDR3 bases: TGTGCCAGCACTACGGGGGAGACCCAGTACTTC.

The chain recombines TRBV10-1 with TRBJ2-3; 9 positions agree with TRBD1. The ends lost 6 bases at V and 4 bases at J; junction bases unmatched: 5. The CDR3 is 14 amino acids. CDR1 and CDR2 (germline): WNHNN, SYGVQD (reference sequence). For the CDR3, the DNA is TGCGCCAGCAGCCTCGGGACAGGGTCAGATACGCAGTATTTT. It is translated as CASSLGTGSDTQYF.

The chain links TRBV20-1 to TRBJ2-1; D possibly matches TRBD1 or TRBD2 (5 bases each). Germline V gene data show CDR1 as DFQATT and CDR2 as SNEGSKA (reference sequence). Trimming left V 6 bases short and J 9 bases short, with 6 bases between. The CDR3 covers 9 residues. CDR3 sequence (DNA): TGCAGTGCGAGGGGTGAGCAGTTCTTC. As protein: CSARGEQFF.

V and J are TRBV28 and TRBJ1-5; D unclear. The length of the CDR3 is 15 residues. The germline V and J ends were trimmed by 7 bases and 3 bases, with 16 bases remaining between them. Germline CDR1 is MDHEN and CDR2 is SYDVKM. The CDR3, as DNA: TGTGCCAGCAATAGGTCTGGCAGAACCAATCAGCCCCAGCATTTT. Amino acid sequence: CASNRSGRTNQPQHF.

CDR3 bases: TGTGCCAGCAGCCAAGATACTCGAGCGCGTGGCTACACCTTC. The encoded protein is CASSQDTRARGYTF. The chain is built from TRBV4-2 and TRBJ1-2; D ambiguous. Trimming left V 0 bases short and J 7 bases short, with 12 bases between. CDR3 length: 14 residues. Germline V gene data show CDR1 as LGHNA and CDR2 as YNFKEQ.

This clone was detected only once. The V and J genes are TRBV28 and TRBJ2-5; the match to TRBD2 covers 8 bases. This CDR3 spans 15 amino acids. The V gene end was trimmed by 6 bases and the J gene end by 5 bases; junction bases not matched to a gene: 11. Germline assignment: CDR1 MDHEN and CDR2 SYDVKM. CDR3 sequence (DNA): TGTGCCAGCAGCTTTTCGGGGGGGAGTTCGGAGACCCAGTACTTC. It is translated as CASSFSGGSSETQYF.

The chain joins TRBV19 to TRBJ1-2; D remains ambiguous. Germline values: CDR1 LNHDA, CDR2 SQIVND (reference sequence). V was pared by 1 base and J by 6 bases, with 15 bases between. The CDR3 runs to 15 residues. The chain's CDR3 is CASSIALRTLNGYTF. CDR3 DNA: TGTGCCAGTAGTATAGCTTTGCGGACCCTGAATGGCTACACCTTC.

The rearrangement joins TRBV5-1 to TRBJ2-1; D gene ambiguous. Germline-derived CDR1 and CDR2 are SGHRS and YFSETQ. The V and J ends lost 3 bases and 2 bases respectively, with 15 bases between them. The length of the CDR3 is 16 residues. The CDR3: CASSSTYHGTYNEQFF. As DNA, the CDR3 is TGCGCCAGCAGCTCAACTTACCATGGGACCTACAATGAGCAGTTCTTC.

The chain combines TRBV6-6 with TRBJ2-7; 7 nucleotides line up with TRBD1. The V gene's germline CDR1 is MNHNY and CDR2 SVGAGI (reference sequence). This CDR3 has 15 residues. The V and J ends lost 0 bases and 5 bases, in that order; junction bases with no gene match: 7. CDR3: CASSYSLGGPDEQYF. The CDR3 region has the DNA TGTGCCAGCAGTTACTCGCTAGGGGGCCCCGACGAGCAGTACTTC.

The V gene is TRBV27, the J gene TRBJ1-3; D ambiguous. The CDR3 extends over 14 amino acids. Looked up from germline, CDR1 is MNHEY and CDR2 is SMNVEV (reference sequence). V gave up 6 bases and J gave up 0 bases, with 9 bases separating them. The CDR3 loop is CASSSDHSGNTIYF. The CDR3 DNA sequence: TGTGCCAGCAGCTCTGATCACTCTGGAAACACCATATATTTT.

This clone has only one observation. Other nucleotide sequences from this sample produce the same CDR3. The V call is TRBV9, the J call TRBJ2-2; tentatively, D is TRBD2 (6 bases). V was shortened by 0 bases and J by 0 bases, with 6 bases between the two germline ends. This CDR3 contains 15 residues. Germline CDR1 SGDLS, CDR2 YYNGEE. Written as DNA, the CDR3 is TGTGCCAGCAGCGTAGGGGGGGCGAACACCGGGGAGCTGTTTTTT. It encodes CASSVGGANTGELFF.

This chain links TRBV5-1 with TRBJ2-1; 13 nucleotides align to TRBD2. The CDR3 sequence is 14 residues long. Unmatched junction bases numbered 3, after V lost 6 bases and J lost 6 bases. Germline CDR1 and CDR2: SGHRS and YFSETQ. CDR3 loop: CASTWTSGSNEQFF. In DNA form, the CDR3 reads TGCGCCAGCACTTGGACTAGCGGGAGCAATGAGCAGTTCTTC. Full variable domain (remainder filled in from reference TRBV5-1 and TRBJ2-1): KAGVTQTPRYLIKTRGQQVTLSCSPISGHRSVSWYQQTPGQGLQFLFEYFSETQRNKGNFPGRFSGRQFSNSRSEMNVSTLELGDSALYLCASTWTSGSNEQFFGPGTRLTVL.

As to this clone: This CDR3 is also generated by other DNA sequences in the sample. CDR3: CAWSRGPYEQYF. As DNA, the CDR3 is TGTGCCTGGAGTAGGGGGCCCTACGAGCAGTACTTC. The rearrangement joins TRBV30 to TRBJ2-7; the match to TRBD1 covers 7 bases. Germline V CDR1 and CDR2: GTSNPN, SVGIG (reference sequence). The length of the CDR3 is 12 residues. The V and J ends lost 2 bases and 2 bases, in that order; junction bases with no gene match: 0.

The chain couples TRBV7-2 to TRBJ1-4; D possibly corresponds to TRBD1 (5 bases). V was pared by 3 bases and J by 0 bases, with 11 bases between. The CDR3 covers 16 residues. Germline CDR1 SGHTA, CDR2 FQGNSA. CDR3 loop: CASSLGPIATNEKLFF. For the CDR3, the DNA is TGTGCCAGCAGCTTGGGGCCGATCGCAACTAATGAAAAACTGTTTTTT.

V and J are TRBV2 and TRBJ1-4, with unresolved D. From germline, CDR1 is SNHLY and CDR2 FYNNEI. V lost 2 bases and J lost 3, with 7 bases in between. The CDR3 contains 14 residues. Here the CDR3 reads CASSEIGPNEKLFF. CDR3 DNA sequence: TGTGCCAGCAGTGAAATAGGGCCTAATGAAAAACTGTTTTTT.

The gene calls are TRBV9 and TRBJ2-5, with 8 bases lining up with TRBD2. Trimming removed 3 bases from V and 2 bases from J; junction bases left unmatched: 6. The CDR3 has 15 amino acids. Per germline, CDR1 SGDLS and CDR2 YYNGEE. This chain's CDR3 is CASSGGSGTQETQYF. For the CDR3, the DNA is TGTGCCAGCAGCGGGGGTAGCGGGACTCAAGAGACCCAGTACTTC.

In regard to this clone: The identical CDR3 is also encoded by other nucleotide sequences in the sample. The chain employs TRBV18 and TRBJ1-1, with D unresolved. There are 13 residues in the CDR3. Between the trimmed V and J ends, which lost 6 bases and 3 bases, there was a span of 11 bases. Germline CDR1 KGHSH, CDR2 LQKENI. Here the CDR3 reads CASSPDSDTEAFF. In DNA form, the CDR3 reads TGTGCCAGCTCCCCAGACTCGGACACTGAAGCTTTCTTT.

The CDR3 nucleotides are TGTGCCAGCAGCTTATCTCCCGGGACTAGCGGGACCTACACAGATACGCAGTATTTT. This encodes CASSLSPGTSGTYTDTQYF. V usage is TRBV7-6 and J usage is TRBJ2-3; TRBD2 agrees at 13 bases. The CDR3 consists of 19 residues. The germline gives CDR1 SGHVS, CDR2 FNYEAQ. The V gene end was trimmed by 2 bases and the J gene end by 2 bases; junction bases not matched to a gene: 10.

With respect to this clone: Other DNA sequences in the same sample also yield this CDR3. This chain joins TRBV5-1 and TRBJ2-3, with D perhaps TRBD1 or TRBD2 (5 bases each). The length of the CDR3 is 13 residues. V shed 0 bases and J shed 6 bases, with 8 bases lying between them. Germline CDR1 is SGHRS and CDR2 is YFSETQ. The CDR3 is CASSLDEGDTQYF. CDR3 in DNA: TGCGCCAGCAGCTTGGACGAGGGGGATACGCAGTATTTT.

In its sample, this clone was seen once. The chain is built from TRBV7-6 and TRBJ2-2; the match to TRBD1 covers 7 bases. V was clipped by 5 bases and J by 5 bases; unmatched bases: 5. Germline lookup yields CDR1 SGHVS and CDR2 FNYEAQ. The CDR3 has 14 amino acids. CDR3 protein: CASSPGTATGELFF. CDR3 DNA sequence: TGTGCCAGCAGCCCCGGGACAGCTACCGGGGAGCTGTTTTTT.

J is TRBJ2-7 and V is TRBV30; D may correspond to TRBD1 or TRBD2 (5 bases each). V was pared by 5 bases and J by 3 bases, with 11 bases between. CDR1 and CDR2 from the germline V gene are GTSNPN and SVGIG (reference sequence). The CDR3 extends over 12 amino acids. The CDR3 spells CAWRDGVYEQYF. CDR3 DNA sequence: TGTGCCTGGCGGGACGGAGTCTACGAGCAGTACTTC.

V is TRBV7-2 and J is TRBJ2-2, with D possibly being TRBD1 (7 bases). CDR1 and CDR2 from the germline V gene are SGHTA and FQGNSA. Trimming took off 5 bases at V and 4 bases at J, with 17 bases between the two ends. The CDR3 is 16 residues long. CDR3 residues: CASSRRTQGGTGELFF. In DNA form, the CDR3 reads TGTGCCAGCAGCAGAAGGACCCAGGGGGGCACCGGGGAGCTGTTTTTT.

The J gene is TRBJ2-7, the V gene TRBV29-1; unclear D gene. V was pared by 7 bases and J by 2 bases, with 9 bases between. CDR1 is SQVTM, CDR2 ANQGSEA, per germline. The CDR3 totals 11 residues. The CDR3 bases are TGCAGCGCCCGCCGGACCTACGAGCAGTACTTC. Its protein is CSARRTYEQYF.